The subject of this entry is one T cell receptor (beta chain). Its antigen is unidentified. Trimming removed 4 bases from V and 0 bases from J; junction bases left unmatched: 11. This CDR3 is built from 19 residues. Per germline, CDR1 MNHEY and CDR2 SMNVEV (reference sequence). This sample was included in a study of regulatory T cells in long-lasting Graves disease. At the level of the study: More than 5 years of antithyroid drugs with positive TSH receptor antibodies defined persistent Graves' disease.

Time point of the sample: persistent/refractory GD, antithyroid drugs over 5 years with positive TRAb. Following extraction of RNA from PBMCs, that RNA was used to make the TCR library. Assembly of TCR beta libraries relied on iRepertoire HTBI primers together with Arm-PCR of CDR3 regions. MiXCR, applied by TCRdb to the multiplex PCR reads, yields one record per CDR3 protein. The table includes 700,000 or so distinct CDR3 sequences, roughly 30% detected once. General study findings and limits: Persistent disease exhibited a predilection for TRBV28, TRBJ1-2 and TRBJ2-5.

The sequence was collected from a female donor with Graves disease. This specimen was peripheral blood mononuclear cells (PBMCs), taken when the disease was refractory, from a patient treated with antithyroid drugs. The J gene is TRBJ1-5, the V gene TRBV27, with 11 bases aligning to TRBD1. The CDR3 protein is CASSSVPGTGGYSNQPQHF. The CDR3 bases are TGTGCCAGCAGTTCCGTCCCGGGGACAGGGGGTTATAGCAATCAGCCCCAGCATTTT.